Listed here are 32 T cell receptor beta chains from one sample, sequenced in a study of regulatory and conventional T cells in RAG deficiency (TCRdb year 2017). To prepare the library, the immunoSEQ multiplex PCR assay was applied. Entries here come from immuneACCESS through TCRdb and include only in-frame sequences with V and J called. Some clones fail to appear in such tables; in the studies checked, an unresolved V gene covers under half of the shortfall, and the cause of the remainder is unknown. This sample is represented by 30,000 to 40,000 clones; more than 75% of them were singletons. Around 3.6% of the sample is taken by the ten largest. Before genomic DNA extraction, conventional CD4+ T cells were purified from blood as CD25-low CD127-high cells. This sample was shared with a second study, whose subject was regulatory T cells. As the second publication notes: The multiplex PCR relied on 52 forward TRBV primers and 13 reverse TRBJ primers, and amplification bias was corrected through assay-based and computational methods.

Source material: CD4+ effector T cells sorted from blood. These receptors came from a human donor in good health.

J is TRBJ2-2 and V is TRBV5-1, with a tentative D call TRBD1 (5 bases). Trimming pared 0 bases from V and 8 bases from J, leaving 14 bases between. CDR3 length equals 15 residues. Germline V gene data show CDR1 as SGHRS and CDR2 as YFSETQ. CDR3 DNA: TGCGCCAGCAGCTTGGTGCAGGGAACAACTGGGGAGCTGTTTTTT. This codes for CASSLVQGTTGELFF.

This chain links TRBV6-5 with TRBJ2-5, with 9 positions matching TRBD2. This CDR3 contains 15 residues. Per the germline V gene, CDR1 is MNHEY and CDR2 is SVGAGI. The ends lost 2 bases at V and 5 bases at J; junction bases unmatched: 6. The CDR3 DNA reads as TGTGCCAGCAGTTACAAAGCGGGGGGCGGGGAGACCCAGTACTTC. Its protein is CASSYKAGGGETQYF.

This sequence joins TRBV5-1 and TRBJ1-1, with TRBD1 matching over 9 bases. The CDR3 is 15 residues long. The V gene end was trimmed by 4 bases and the J gene end by 4 bases; junction bases not matched to a gene: 8. Germline CDR1 reads SGHRS; CDR2 reads YFSETQ. The CDR3 DNA follows: TGCGCCAGCAGCCCTAGAACGGACAGGGGCACTGAAGCTTTCTTT. Amino acid sequence: CASSPRTDRGTEAFF.

In its sample, this clone was seen once. This rearrangement joins TRBV4-2 to TRBJ1-4; D is uncertain. CDR3 length: 15 residues. Trimming pared 0 bases from V and 13 bases from J, leaving 18 bases between. Germline V gene lookup returns CDR1 LGHNA and CDR2 YNFKEQ. The CDR3 sequence: CASSQEGYQRVRLFF. In nucleotides, the CDR3 is TGTGCCAGCAGCCAAGAAGGGTACCAACGGGTTCGACTGTTTTTT.

The CDR3 region is CASSYRTAQYF. DNA of the CDR3: TGTGCCAGCAGCTACAGGACCGCCCAGTACTTC. The chain has TRBV13 and TRBJ2-5; D is perhaps TRBD1 (5 bases). Germline V gives CDR1 PRHDT, CDR2 FYEKMQ (reference sequence). Trimming stripped 4 bases from V and 9 bases from J, with 9 bases between. The CDR3 runs 11 residues.

This sequence joins TRBV28 and TRBJ2-2; 8 positions match TRBD1. The V and J ends lost 3 bases and 6 bases, in that order; junction bases with no gene match: 6. CDR3 length: 15 residues. Per germline, CDR1 MDHEN and CDR2 SYDVKM. CDR3 in amino acids: CASSLPRGRSGELFF. As DNA, the CDR3 is TGTGCCAGCAGTTTGCCCAGGGGGCGGTCCGGGGAGCTGTTTTTT.

In regard to this clone: The junction departs from the called germline gene at one end, perhaps through a read error. This chain uses TRBV7-7 with TRBJ2-5, with 8 bases fitting TRBD1. Germline V gene lookup returns CDR1 SSHAT and CDR2 FNYEAQ (reference sequence). The CDR3 contains 14 residues. The CDR3 region is CASSLGTGLETQYF. CDR3 bases: TGTGCTAGCAGCTTAGGGACAGGCCTAGAGACCCAGTACTTC.

The chain has TRBV19 and TRBJ1-5; possibly TRBD1 for D (5 bases). Trimming took off 3 bases at V and 0 bases at J, with 15 bases between the two ends. Germline-derived CDR1 and CDR2 are LNHDA and SQIVND (reference sequence). The CDR3 is made up of 17 amino acids. Here the CDR3 DNA reads TGTGCCAGTAGTATCGGGGATGCCAGGGTTAGCAATCAGCCCCAGCATTTT. This sequence encodes CASSIGDARVSNQPQHF.

J is TRBJ2-3 and V is TRBV29-1; TRBD2 matches 9 bases. This CDR3 is built from 16 residues. Germline lookup yields CDR1 SQVTM and CDR2 ANQGSEA. J lost 0 bases, V lost 8 bases, and 12 bases had no gene match. CDR3 in amino acids: CSFSGGLAGSTDTQYF. In nucleotides, the CDR3 is TGCAGCTTCAGTGGCGGGCTAGCGGGGAGCACAGATACGCAGTATTTT.

The chain carries TRBV5-1 and TRBJ1-5; tentatively, D is TRBD1 (6 bases). CDR1 SGHRS and CDR2 YFSETQ come from the germline V gene. The CDR3 sequence is 14 residues long. Trimming took 3 bases from V and 5 from J, leaving 12 bases between them. The CDR3 coding sequence is TGCGCCAGCAGCTGGGACAATCGAGATCAGCCCCAGCATTTT. Protein: CASSWDNRDQPQHF. Complete variable domain (other parts from reference TRBV5-1 and TRBJ1-5): KAGVTQTPRYLIKTRGQQVTLSCSPISGHRSVSWYQQTPGQGLQFLFEYFSETQRNKGNFPGRFSGRQFSNSRSEMNVSTLELGDSALYLCASSWDNRDQPQHFGDGTRLSIL.

This sequence joins TRBV30 and TRBJ1-5; unclear D gene. Germline V CDR1 and CDR2: GTSNPN, SVGIG (reference sequence). There are 11 residues in the CDR3. V lost 0 bases and J 9 bases, leaving 6 bases between the germline ends. The CDR3 is CAWSVSGPQHF. CDR3 nucleotide sequence: TGTGCCTGGAGTGTATCCGGGCCCCAGCATTTT.

The rearrangement uses TRBV30 and TRBJ2-1, with 8 bases aligning to TRBD2. V gave up 3 bases and J gave up 6 bases; unmatched junction bases: 10. The CDR3 loop spans 15 amino acids. The germline V gene encodes CDR1 GTSNPN and CDR2 SVGIG (reference sequence). CDR3 region: CAWRVLAVLPNEQFF. For the CDR3, the DNA is TGTGCCTGGAGGGTACTAGCGGTCCTCCCCAATGAGCAGTTCTTC.

This chain connects TRBV7-9 to TRBJ1-2; D is unresolved. V was pared by 6 bases and J by 3 bases, with 20 bases between. The CDR3 contains 16 residues. Germline V gene lookup returns CDR1 SEHNR and CDR2 FQNEAQ (reference sequence). The CDR3 nucleotides read TGTGCCAGCAGGCCAGACCCACGGCGTGGGGACTATGGCTACACCTTC. The encoded protein is CASRPDPRRGDYGYTF.

This chain links TRBV10-3 with TRBJ1-1, with no clear D. Trimming left V 0 bases short and J 2 bases short, with 10 bases between. The germline gives CDR1 ENHRY, CDR2 SYGVKD. The CDR3 spans 15 residues. CDR3 sequence: CAISESALRNTEAFF. The CDR3 nucleotides are TGTGCCATCAGTGAGTCTGCGCTAAGAAACACTGAAGCTTTCTTT.

The genes are TRBV5-1 and TRBJ1-6; 8 bases map to TRBD1. Germline V lookup: CDR1 SGHRS, CDR2 YFSETQ. CDR3 size: 16 residues. J gave up 7 bases and V 3 bases, and 9 bases lay outside the gene matches. CDR3 DNA sequence: TGCGCCAGCAGCTGGACAGGGCTGACCCAAAATTCACCCCTCCACTTT. This encodes CASSWTGLTQNSPLHF. The complete variable domain, with remaining parts taken from reference TRBV5-1 and TRBJ1-6, reads KAGVTQTPRYLIKTRGQQVTLSCSPISGHRSVSWYQQTPGQGLQFLFEYFSETQRNKGNFPGRFSGRQFSNSRSEMNVSTLELGDSALYLCASSWTGLTQNSPLHFGNGTRLTVT.

The chain combines TRBV6-1 with TRBJ1-1; D is unresolved. This CDR3 is built from 16 residues. V lost 2 bases and J lost 2, with 15 bases in between. Germline-derived CDR1 and CDR2 are MNHNS and SASEGT. Here the CDR3 DNA reads TGTGCCAGCAGTGAATCTGGAGGGTTTGCAAACACTGAAGCTTTCTTT. The encoded protein is CASSESGGFANTEAFF.

The genes are TRBV4-1 and TRBJ1-3; D might be TRBD1 (5 bases). The germline V and J ends were trimmed by 1 base and 4 bases, with 14 bases remaining between them. The germline CDR1 and CDR2 sequences are MGHRA and YSYEKL. The CDR3 sequence is 16 residues long. The CDR3 sequence is CASSQVTGVRGNTIYF. As DNA, the CDR3 is TGCGCCAGCAGCCAAGTAACGGGGGTGAGAGGAAACACCATATATTTT.

The chain carries TRBV6-5 and TRBJ2-5; no reliable D call. CDR3 size: 16 residues. The germline gives CDR1 MNHEY, CDR2 SVGAGI. Trimming pared 0 bases from V and 2 bases from J, leaving 13 bases between. In DNA, the CDR3 is TGTGCCAGCAGTTACTCGATGGCCCGGAGTCAAGAGACCCAGTACTTC. Amino acids: CASSYSMARSQETQYF.

V is TRBV28 and J is TRBJ1-1, with 8 bases fitting TRBD1. The CDR3 contains 15 residues. V was clipped by 5 bases and J by 1 base; unmatched bases: 6. Germline V gene lookup returns CDR1 MDHEN and CDR2 SYDVKM. CDR3 in DNA: TGTGCCAGCAGTCTTGTGGGGACAGGGAACACTGAAGCTTTCTTT. The encoded protein is CASSLVGTGNTEAFF.

This clone has more than one count but fewer than ten. The V and J genes are TRBV11-1 and TRBJ2-7; TRBD2 might be the D (5 bases). V lost 1 base and J lost 1, with 8 bases in between. Germline V CDR1 and CDR2: SGHAT, FQDESV (reference sequence). The CDR3 has 14 amino acids. CDR3 sequence (DNA): TGTGCCAGCAGCTTAGGGGAGCCATCCTACGAGCAGTACTTC. Protein product: CASSLGEPSYEQYF.

V gene TRBV28 combines with J gene TRBJ1-2, with D hard to call. Looked up from germline, CDR1 is MDHEN and CDR2 is SYDVKM. V was shortened by 7 bases and J by 8 bases, with 14 bases between the two germline ends. CDR3 size: 12 residues. The CDR3 DNA reads TGTGCCAGCATAGGAGCCCCTCGAGGCTACACCTTC. Its translation is CASIGAPRGYTF.

The rearrangement uses TRBV4-1 and TRBJ2-2; 9 nucleotides agree with TRBD2. This CDR3 region has 17 residues. Looked up from germline, CDR1 is MGHRA and CDR2 is YSYEKL. Trimming took 7 bases from V and 7 from J; bases not matched to a gene: 16. The CDR3 DNA follows: TGCGCCAGCACCAGAAGAAAAGGCGGGGGGGCTGGCGGGGAGCTGTTTTTT. Its protein is CASTRRKGGGAGGELFF.

The rearrangement links TRBV7-8 to TRBJ1-5; 8 bases match TRBD1. With V trimmed by 5 bases and J by 5 bases, 8 bases remained unmatched. The CDR3 sequence is 15 residues long. Germline V CDR1 and CDR2: SGHVS, FQNEAQ. CDR3: CASSATGTGYQPQHF. CDR3 in DNA: TGTGCCAGCAGCGCCACCGGGACAGGTTATCAGCCCCAGCATTTT.

This chain joins TRBV4-1 and TRBJ1-5; 9 bases align to TRBD1. V was pared by 0 bases and J by 4 bases, with 7 bases of the junction left unmatched. CDR1 MGHRA and CDR2 YSYEKL come from the germline V gene. The CDR3 sequence is 17 residues long. CDR3 DNA: TGCGCCAGCAGCCAAGAGGGCGGACAGGGGATGAATCAGCCCCAGCATTTT. Translating gives CASSQEGGQGMNQPQHF.

The rearrangement uses TRBV5-6 and TRBJ1-2, with D possibly TRBD1 on 6 matching bases. This CDR3 region has 16 residues. CDR1 is SGHDT, CDR2 YYEEEE, per germline. V was cut by 2 bases and J by 6 bases, with 20 bases left in between. The CDR3 nucleotides are TGTGCCAGCAGCTTAGGTTTAAGGGGGGTCCAGGATGGCTACACCTTC. It translates to CASSLGLRGVQDGYTF.

The chain joins TRBV11-2 to TRBJ2-7, with D possibly matching TRBD1 (5 bases). The CDR3 is 16 residues long. V was trimmed by 5 bases and J by 4 bases, leaving 21 bases between them. CDR1 is SGHAT, CDR2 FQNNGV, per germline. The CDR3 DNA follows: TGTGCCAGCAGCCCAGGGTGGAATCCCCCTTTATACGAGCAGTACTTC. As protein: CASSPGWNPPLYEQYF.

The V call is TRBV7-3, the J call TRBJ2-5, with a tentative D call TRBD2 (6 bases). CDR3 size: 15 residues. V was cut by 1 base and J by 6 bases, with 15 bases left in between. Per the germline V gene, CDR1 is SGHTA and CDR2 is FQGTGA. CDR3 amino acids: CASSLIKRGTKTQYF. For the CDR3, the DNA is TGTGCCAGCAGCTTAATAAAACGGGGGACCAAGACCCAGTACTTC.

This chain connects TRBV9 to TRBJ2-7, with D possibly matching TRBD1 (5 bases). The germline CDR1 and CDR2 sequences are SGDLS and YYNGEE. CDR3 length equals 15 residues. V lost 4 bases, J lost 0 bases, and 14 bases lay in between. DNA for the CDR3: TGTGCCAGCAGCCCGCAAGGGGAAGCCTCCTACGAGCAGTACTTC. Translated: CASSPQGEASYEQYF.

This chain uses TRBV6-5 with TRBJ1-1; 7 bases line up with TRBD1. CDR3 length: 14 amino acids. After removal of 8 bases from V and 11 bases from J, the junction contained 17 bases not matched to a gene. Germline CDR1 MNHEY, CDR2 SVGAGI. The chain's CDR3 is CASGNRGGGSSAFF. CDR3 DNA sequence: TGTGCCAGCGGGAACAGGGGCGGCGGGAGTAGCGCTTTCTTT.

Comments on this clone: The sample holds other DNA sequences that translate to the same CDR3. This sequence joins TRBV5-1 and TRBJ1-1, with D maybe TRBD1 (5 bases). Germline assignment: CDR1 SGHRS and CDR2 YFSETQ. This CDR3 comprises 14 residues. Trimming pared 0 bases from V and 4 bases from J, leaving 10 bases between. In DNA, the CDR3 is TGCGCCAGCAGCTTGGTTCAGGGCGGCACTGAAGCTTTCTTT. This sequence encodes CASSLVQGGTEAFF. The full variable domain, in which reference TRBV5-1 and TRBJ1-1 provide the parts outside the CDR3, is KAGVTQTPRYLIKTRGQQVTLSCSPISGHRSVSWYQQTPGQGLQFLFEYFSETQRNKGNFPGRFSGRQFSNSRSEMNVSTLELGDSALYLCASSLVQGGTEAFFGQGTRLTVV.

This clone was observed a handful of times. The chain combines TRBV10-1 with TRBJ1-5; D unresolved. Germline-derived CDR1 and CDR2 are WNHNN and SYGVQD (reference sequence). Trimming removed 6 bases at V and 4 bases at J, with 10 bases between. This CDR3 region has 13 residues. The CDR3 protein is CASSQHPNQPQHF. CDR3 sequence (DNA): TGCGCCAGCAGCCAACACCCGAATCAGCCCCAGCATTTT.

The chain employs TRBV6-1 and TRBJ2-5; D is uncertain. The V end was cut by 1 base, the J end by 5 bases, with 5 bases between. The CDR3 is made up of 12 amino acids. Per germline, CDR1 MNHNS and CDR2 SASEGT. The chain's CDR3 is CASSEGYETQYF. The CDR3 nucleotides are TGTGCCAGCAGTGAAGGGTATGAGACCCAGTACTTC.